The rows below give T cell receptor beta chains drawn from one sample of a study of shared clonotypes between healthy human individuals. Repertoires were generated with immunoSEQ multiplex PCR, while TCRdb's copy carries only in-frame clones and drops some. The sample consists of more than 2 million clones, 85% to 95% of them appearing once. The sequencing input was naive CD4+ T cells sorted from blood. The origin of the receptors is a man between 18 and 29 years old in good health. Both conserved end residues are part of each CDR3. The order of the fields is D gene, J gene, clone size, V gene, CDR3 protein, CDR3 DNA. D genes are given only for firm matches. Clone size is not always given. Where it is, it says once, few, many or a class for expanded clones.

TRBD1,TRBJ2-7,-,TRBV5-1,CASSLEGTGRGYEQYF,TGCGCCAGCAGCTTGGAAGGGACAGGGAGGGGATACGAGCAGTACTTC
TRBD2,TRBJ2-5,-,TRBV10-3,CAISESGLAGGQETQYF,TGTGCCATCAGTGAGTCGGGGCTAGCGGGGGGACAAGAGACCCAGTACTTC
-,TRBJ2-1,-,TRBV7-9,CASSLAGTHYNEQFF,TGTGCCAGCAGCTTAGCGGGGACGCACTACAATGAGCAGTTCTTC
-,TRBJ1-5,-,TRBV28,CASSRDGGNQPQHF,TGTGCCAGCAGCCGGGACGGTGGCAATCAGCCCCAGCATTTT
-,TRBJ1-2,-,TRBV29-1,CSVGVPTGTQYGYTF,TGCAGCGTTGGGGTCCCAACAGGGACCCAGTATGGCTACACCTTC
-,TRBJ2-7,-,TRBV18,CASSHTATGEQYF,TGTGCCAGCTCACACACCGCTACGGGGGAGCAGTACTTC
-,TRBJ1-2,-,TRBV7-9,CASSLEQSYGYTF,TGTGCCAGCAGCCTAGAACAGTCCTATGGCTACACCTTC
-,TRBJ1-2,-,TRBV14,CASSLGAGKSSGYTF,TGTGCCAGCAGCCTAGGGGCAGGGAAATCCAGCGGCTACACCTTC
TRBD1,TRBJ1-4,-,TRBV7-2,CASSLGDRDDEKLFF,TGTGCCAGCAGCTTAGGGGACAGGGACGATGAAAAACTGTTTTTT
-,TRBJ1-6,-,TRBV27,CASSFGREIYSPLHF,TGTGCCAGCAGTTTTGGGAGGGAAATCTATTCACCCCTCCACTTT
-,TRBJ2-7,-,TRBV29-1,CSVVAGLAYEQYF,TGCAGCGTCGTGGCGGGGTTGGCCTACGAGCAGTACTTC
TRBD2,TRBJ2-3,once,TRBV5-1,CASSLTSGVITDTQYF,TGCGCCAGCAGCTTGACTAGCGGGGTGATCACAGATACGCAGTATTTT
-,TRBJ2-2,-,TRBV19,CARNGGTGELFF,TGTGCCAGGAACGGGGGTACCGGGGAGCTGTTTTTT
-,TRBJ2-1,-,TRBV7-2,CASSLAGRNNEQFF,TGTGCCAGCAGCTTAGCTGGGCGTAACAATGAGCAGTTCTTC
-,TRBJ2-7,-,TRBV5-5,CASSLASAIDEQYF,TGTGCCAGCAGCTTGGCGTCAGCCATCGACGAGCAGTACTTC
-,TRBJ1-1,-,TRBV25-1,CASKGQGDTEAFF,TGTGCCAGCAAGGGGCAGGGTGACACTGAAGCTTTCTTT
-,TRBJ1-4,-,TRBV4-1,CASSQPDRNNEKLFF,TGCGCCAGCAGCCAACCGGACAGAAATAATGAAAAACTGTTTTTT
TRBD1,TRBJ1-2,-,TRBV4-3,CASSQRDRNYGYTF,TGCGCCAGCAGCCAGCGGGACAGGAACTATGGCTACACCTTC
-,TRBJ2-7,-,TRBV28,CASSPSLGEQYF,TGTGCCAGCAGTCCCTCCCTGGGCGAGCAGTACTTC
-,TRBJ2-7,once,TRBV6-1,CAGKGAEVGREQYF,TGTGCCGGGAAGGGTGCAGAGGTGGGGAGAGAGCAGTACTTC
-,TRBJ2-1,-,TRBV28,CASSLGDTVYNEQFF,TGTGCCAGCAGTTTAGGGGACACAGTCTACAATGAGCAGTTCTTC
-,TRBJ2-7,-,TRBV5-4,CASSLVEGYEQYF,TGTGCCAGCAGCTTGGTAGAGGGGTACGAGCAGTACTTC
-,TRBJ2-2,once,TRBV7-2,CASHSANTGELFF,TGTGCCAGCCATAGCGCGAACACCGGGGAGCTGTTTTTT
TRBD1,TRBJ1-2,-,TRBV2,CASSVLQGGGYGYTF,TGTGCCAGCAGTGTACTTCAAGGGGGCGGCTATGGCTACACCTTC
-,TRBJ2-7,-,TRBV28,CASWGSFLWEQYF,TGTGCCAGTTGGGGGAGTTTCTTGTGGGAGCAGTACTTC
-,TRBJ2-7,-,TRBV19,CASSPGAYEQYF,TGTGCCAGTAGTCCCGGGGCCTACGAGCAGTACTTC
TRBD1,TRBJ1-5,-,TRBV2,CASSALGQGVNQPQHF,TGTGCCAGCAGCGCCTTGGGACAGGGGGTCAATCAGCCCCAGCATTTT
TRBD1,TRBJ1-6,-,TRBV5-1,CASSLGGQGIQSPLHF,TGCGCCAGCAGCTTGGGGGGACAGGGTATCCAGTCACCCCTCCACTTT
-,TRBJ2-5,-,TRBV7-3,CASSLTNRDGETQYF,TGTGCCAGCAGCTTAACGAACAGGGATGGAGAGACCCAGTACTTC
-,TRBJ2-2,-,TRBV5-1,CASSLTPGELFF,TGCGCCAGCAGCTTAACCCCCGGGGAGCTGTTTTTT
-,TRBJ1-4,-,TRBV7-9,CASSPDGPNEKLFF,TGTGCCAGCAGCCCGGACGGACCGAATGAAAAACTGTTTTTT
TRBD2,TRBJ2-3,-,TRBV7-9,CASSQYLTSGDTDTQYF,TGTGCCAGCAGCCAATACCTCACTAGCGGGGACACAGATACGCAGTATTTT
TRBD1,TRBJ2-3,-,TRBV29-1,CSVAEQGARDTQYF,TGCAGCGTTGCCGAACAGGGGGCAAGGGATACGCAGTATTTT
-,TRBJ1-2,-,TRBV29-1,CSVVREGPNYGYTF,TGCAGCGTTGTGAGAGAGGGACCCAACTATGGCTACACCTTC
-,TRBJ1-6,many,TRBV2,CASSLGGFNSPLHF,TGTGCCAGCAGCCTAGGCGGGTTTAATTCACCCCTCCACTTT
-,TRBJ2-5,-,TRBV7-2,CASSLAGSGSPQETQYF,TGTGCCAGCAGCTTAGCGGGCAGCGGGTCGCCCCAAGAGACCCAGTACTTC
-,TRBJ2-5,-,TRBV5-4,CASSLMDQETQYF,TGTGCCAGCAGCTTGATGGACCAAGAGACCCAGTACTTC
-,TRBJ2-6,-,TRBV28,CASSSAAGVSGANVLTF,TGTGCCAGCAGCTCCGCGGCAGGGGTATCTGGGGCCAACGTCCTGACTTTC
-,TRBJ2-2,-,TRBV30,CAWRQGGTGELFF,TGTGCCTGGAGACAGGGTGGCACCGGGGAGCTGTTTTTT
TRBD2,TRBJ2-7,-,TRBV9,CASSVGPGLAVYEQYF,TGTGCCAGCAGCGTAGGCCCTGGACTAGCGGTCTACGAGCAGTACTTC
-,TRBJ1-1,-,TRBV2,CASYYGGGTEAFF,TGTGCCAGTTATTACGGCGGAGGAACTGAAGCTTTCTTT
-,TRBJ2-2,-,TRBV7-9,CAPGGAGANTGELFF,TGTGCCCCCGGGGGAGCAGGCGCGAACACCGGGGAGCTGTTTTTT
TRBD2,TRBJ2-1,-,TRBV10-3,CATEEGLAGKNEQFF,TGTGCCACAGAGGAAGGACTAGCGGGGAAGAATGAGCAGTTCTTC
-,TRBJ1-4,-,TRBV4-1,CASSQEGKAAGEKLFF,TGCGCCAGCAGCCAAGAGGGCAAGGCAGCTGGTGAAAAACTGTTTTTT
-,TRBJ1-4,once,TRBV6-5,CASRGERGELFF,TGTGCCAGCAGGGGGGAGCGGGGGGAACTGTTTTTT
-,TRBJ2-7,-,TRBV2,CASSIPSTGYEQYF,TGTGCCAGCAGTATTCCCTCGACAGGTTACGAGCAGTACTTC
-,TRBJ2-7,-,TRBV6-1,CASSGSGKIYEQYF,TGTGCCAGCAGTGGGTCAGGGAAGATCTACGAGCAGTACTTC
TRBD1,TRBJ2-7,-,TRBV28,CASRGQGAYEQYF,TGTGCCAGCAGGGGACAGGGGGCCTACGAGCAGTACTTC
-,TRBJ1-2,-,TRBV23-1,CASSQVSGKEAGYTF,TGCGCCAGCAGTCAAGTATCAGGGAAGGAAGCTGGCTACACCTTC
-,TRBJ1-6,once,TRBV7-8,CASSLGQGSSPLHF,TGTGCCAGCAGCTTAGGGCAGGGTTCTTCACCCCTCCACTTT
-,TRBJ1-4,-,TRBV7-9,CASSTGELEKLFF,TGTGCCAGCAGCACGGGGGAACTTGAAAAACTGTTTTTT
-,TRBJ2-1,-,TRBV7-8,CASSTGPYNEQFF,TGTGCCAGCAGCACGGGACCTTACAATGAGCAGTTCTTC
-,TRBJ1-6,-,TRBV7-7,CASSMPNSPLHF,TGTGCTAGCAGCATGCCTAATTCACCCCTCCACTTT
-,TRBJ1-1,once,TRBV29-1,CSVLEVGTEAFF,TGCAGCGTCCTGGAGGTCGGGACTGAAGCTTTCTTT